This T cell receptor beta chain was documented in a study of CD8 T cells in Susac syndrome. Looking at the study overall: The Susac syndrome patients were therapy-naive, on corticosteroids, or on intravenous immunoglobulin alone at blood draw.

Concerning this clonotype: Its antigen is undetermined.

Regarding the study as a whole: The CD4+ T cell repertoires from Susac syndrome exhibited no clonal expansion.

The CDR3 consists of 17 residues. Between the trimmed V and J ends, which lost 7 bases and 0 bases, there was a span of 16 bases. The germline CDR1 and CDR2 sequences are KGHSH and LQKENI. An input of 0.5 to 1 ug of RNA was subjected to reverse transcription using random hexamers. TCRdb analysed the immunoSEQ multiplex PCR reads with MiXCR anew, one entry per CDR3 protein. This table has about 240,000 distinct CDR3 sequences, approximately 95% appearing once. High-throughput TCR beta sequencing covered peripheral CD8+ and CD4+ T cells. The sequence was collected from a human donor with Susac syndrome. The chain combines TRBV18 with TRBJ2-6; a weak D match, TRBD2 (6 bases). What was sequenced was CD4+ T cells from PBMCs. Written as DNA, the CDR3 is TGTGCCAGCTTCAATAGGGGAGGTAGCTCTGGGGCCAACGTCCTGACTTTC. Translation: CASFNRGGSSGANVLTF. Full variable domain (rest looked up from reference TRBV18 and TRBJ2-6): NAGVMQNPRHLVRRRGQEARLRCSPMKGHSHVYWYRQLPEEGLKFMVYLQKENIIDESGMPKERFSAEFPKEGPSILRIQQVVRGDSAAYFCASFNRGGSSGANVLTFGAGSRLTVL.